Shown below are 23 T cell receptor beta chains from a single sample sequenced in a study of T cell responses to AZD1222 COVID-19 vaccine. Some clones are missing from TCRdb's copy, which holds only in-frame ones; the method was immunoSEQ multiplex PCR. The data show more than 95,000 clones, with roughly 90% seen just once and 6.5% to 8% held by the top ten. The sequenced sample was peripheral blood, obtained on day 0 of AZD1222 vaccination. Receptor source: an adult in good health.

The chain couples TRBV28 to TRBJ1-5; D is perhaps TRBD1 (5 bases). From germline, CDR1 is MDHEN and CDR2 SYDVKM. Trimming took off 8 bases at V and 3 bases at J, with 17 bases between the two ends. CDR3 size: 15 residues. CDR3 nucleotide sequence: TGTGCCAGCGACTCTTCGGGGCGCTTCAATCAGCCCCAGCATTTT. Translation gives CASDSSGRFNQPQHF.

The J gene is TRBJ2-7, the V gene TRBV11-2; 10 bases are shared with TRBD1. Trimming at V came to 0 bases and at J to 7 bases, leaving 6 bases not matched to a gene. Germline V gene lookup returns CDR1 SGHAT and CDR2 FQNNGV. The CDR3 covers 15 residues. The CDR3 spells CASSLEGQGLGEQYF. The CDR3 coding sequence is TGTGCCAGCAGCTTAGAGGGACAGGGGTTGGGGGAGCAGTACTTC.

In DNA, the CDR3 is TGTGCCAGCTCACCCCGCACAGATACGCAGTATTTT. The encoded protein is CASSPRTDTQYF. The rearrangement links TRBV18 to TRBJ2-3; D ambiguous. The CDR3 has 12 residues. Per germline, CDR1 KGHSH and CDR2 LQKENI. V was pared by 3 bases and J by 1 base, with 2 bases between.

The CDR3 nucleotides are TGTGCCAGCAGCGTATCCGTATCCTACGAGCAGTACTTC. Protein sequence: CASSVSVSYEQYF. J is TRBJ2-7 and V is TRBV9, with unresolved D. The germline V gene has CDR1 SGDLS and CDR2 YYNGEE. The CDR3 totals 13 residues. V lost 1 base and J 1 base, leaving 6 bases between the germline ends.

The chain couples TRBV7-3 to TRBJ2-5; the D gene is possibly TRBD2 (6 bases). Looked up from germline, CDR1 is SGHTA and CDR2 is FQGTGA. Trimming stripped 5 bases from V and 5 bases from J, with 15 bases between. CDR3 size: 14 residues. In nucleotides, the CDR3 is TGTGCCAGCAGCCCCACCGGGAGTTGGGAGACCCAGTACTTC. Translating gives CASSPTGSWETQYF.

V and J are TRBV7-2 and TRBJ2-4; D is ambiguous. The CDR3 has 14 amino acids. V was cut by 4 bases and J by 6 bases, with 13 bases left in between. Germline V CDR1 and CDR2: SGHTA, FQGNSA. CDR3 sequence (DNA): TGTGCCAGCAGCTATGTTGGATCCCGAAACATTCAGTACTTC. Translating gives CASSYVGSRNIQYF.

This chain connects TRBV28 to TRBJ1-3; D unresolved. Trimming removed 4 bases at V and 0 bases at J, with 10 bases between. CDR3 length equals 15 residues. Germline values: CDR1 MDHEN, CDR2 SYDVKM. The CDR3 DNA sequence: TGTGCCAGCAGTTCCCCCCCAGGCTCTGGAAACACCATATATTTT. Protein sequence: CASSSPPGSGNTIYF.

V usage is TRBV9 and J usage is TRBJ2-7; 7 positions agree with TRBD1. The V gene's germline CDR1 is SGDLS and CDR2 YYNGEE. This CDR3 has 15 amino acids. J lost 0 bases, V lost 0 bases, and 3 bases had no gene match. The DNA of the CDR3 is TGTGCCAGCAGCGTAGGGGACAGTTTCTCCTACGAGCAGTACTTC. As protein: CASSVGDSFSYEQYF.

The chain combines TRBV7-2 with TRBJ1-1, with no clear D. Trimming took 1 base from V and 6 from J, leaving 12 bases between them. The length of the CDR3 is 14 residues. Germline V gene data show CDR1 as SGHTA and CDR2 as FQGNSA. DNA for the CDR3: TGTGCCAGCAGCTTAGTACTGGGTACGGCTGAAGCTTTCTTT. It translates to CASSLVLGTAEAFF.

The rearrangement joins TRBV7-8 to TRBJ2-1; D call uncertain. This CDR3 has 13 residues. Germline V gives CDR1 SGHVS, CDR2 FQNEAQ. The V gene lost 0 bases and the J gene lost 7 bases, with 7 bases spanning the gap. The DNA for the CDR3 is TGTGCCAGCAGCTTAGCGGGCGGTAATGAGCAGTTCTTC. Translating it yields CASSLAGGNEQFF.

The chain carries TRBV6-5 and TRBJ1-6; 12 bases fit TRBD1. This CDR3 contains 15 residues. Germline V gene lookup returns CDR1 MNHEY and CDR2 SVGAGI. V shed 4 bases, J shed 10 bases, and the junction held 5 bases outside the gene matches. The CDR3 reads CASSSGTGGGSPLHF. In nucleotides, the CDR3 is TGTGCCAGCAGTTCCGGGACAGGGGGCGGATCACCCCTCCACTTT.

The chain couples TRBV6-2 or TRBV6-3 to TRBJ2-7, with 12 bases lining up with TRBD2. CDR3 length: 15 residues. The germline CDR1 and CDR2 sequences are MNHEY and SVGEGT. J was trimmed by 3 bases and V by 7 bases; bases with no gene match: 7. The DNA of the CDR3 is TGTGCCAGCATCCCACTAGCGGGAGGCCGCTACGAGCAGTACTTC. This encodes CASIPLAGGRYEQYF.

This clone was counted a single time. The rearrangement links TRBV5-1 to TRBJ2-2, with 7 bases that match TRBD2. The trim removed 2 bases at V and 4 bases at J, leaving 5 bases unmatched. The CDR3 has 15 amino acids. CDR1 and CDR2 from the germline V gene are SGHRS and YFSETQ. CDR3: CASSFEGGRTGELFF. The CDR3 nucleotides are TGCGCCAGCAGCTTTGAGGGAGGGCGCACCGGGGAGCTGTTTTTT.

The V call is TRBV6-2 or TRBV6-3, the J call TRBJ2-1, with 9 bases identical to TRBD1. The length of the CDR3 is 16 residues. V lost 0 bases and J lost 0; bases outside the gene matches: 0. Per germline, CDR1 MNHEY and CDR2 SVGEGT. Here the CDR3 DNA reads TGTGCCAGCAGTTACTCGGACAGGGGCTCCTACAATGAGCAGTTCTTC. Its protein is CASSYSDRGSYNEQFF.

The CDR3 loop is CASSLLGRGHSPLHF. The CDR3 nucleotides are TGTGCCAGCAGCTTACTCGGCAGGGGGCATTCACCCCTCCACTTT. J is TRBJ1-6 and V is TRBV7-3; 8 nucleotides align to TRBD1. Germline CDR1 and CDR2: SGHTA and FQGTGA. V lost 2 bases to trimming and J lost 8 bases; unmatched junction nucleotides: 5. CDR3 length equals 15 residues.

The chain employs TRBV9 and TRBJ1-1; 10 bases match TRBD1. The CDR3 is 15 amino acids. Germline assignment: CDR1 SGDLS and CDR2 YYNGEE. J gave up 10 bases and V 3 bases, and 12 bases lay outside the gene matches. The CDR3 coding sequence is TGTGCCAGCAGCGCCGACACCGGGACAGGGGTTGTAGCTTTCTTT. Its translation: CASSADTGTGVVAFF.

This clone was recorded once. The J gene is TRBJ2-5, the V gene TRBV7-6; possible D gene TRBD2, 6 bases. Deletions cut 5 bases from V and 2 bases from J, with 12 bases between. The CDR3 covers 14 residues. Germline-derived CDR1 and CDR2 are SGHVS and FNYEAQ. The CDR3, as DNA: TGTGCCAGCAGCCGGCGTCGGGGGCAAGAGACCCAGTACTTC. Amino acids: CASSRRRGQETQYF.

The V and J genes are TRBV18 and TRBJ1-5; D possibly corresponds to TRBD1 (5 bases). V lost 4 bases to trimming and J lost 3 bases, with 10 bases between them. The V gene's germline CDR1 is KGHSH and CDR2 LQKENI. The CDR3 sequence is 14 residues long. The CDR3 coding sequence is TGTGCCAGCTCACGGCAGGGTTTCAATCAGCCCCAGCATTTT. Its protein is CASSRQGFNQPQHF.

The chain carries TRBV4-2 and TRBJ2-3; TRBD2 agrees at 7 bases. Per germline, CDR1 LGHNA and CDR2 YNFKEQ. V was pared by 10 bases and J by 4 bases, with 8 bases of the junction left unmatched. The CDR3 has 13 residues. CDR3 DNA: TGTGCCACGGGAAGGGAGGGCTCAGATACGCAGTATTTT. This encodes CATGREGSDTQYF.

The chain has TRBV6-5 and TRBJ2-2; D call uncertain. CDR1 is MNHEY and CDR2 is SVGAGI in the germline V gene. This CDR3 is built from 15 residues. Trimming left V 0 bases short and J 3 bases short, with 8 bases between. CDR3 sequence: CASSYSLIYTGELFF. The DNA for the CDR3 is TGTGCCAGCAGTTACTCTCTGATTTACACCGGGGAGCTGTTTTTT.

The V call is TRBV5-8, the J call TRBJ2-3, with TRBD1 as a possible D gene (5 bases). Germline CDR1 is SGHTS and CDR2 is YDEGEE. The CDR3 is made up of 12 amino acids. The V and J ends lost 3 bases and 7 bases respectively, with 9 bases between them. CDR3 loop: CASSSTEYTQYF. CDR3 bases: TGTGCCAGCAGCTCGACAGAGTATACGCAGTATTTT. The full variable domain, rest sourced from reference TRBV5-8 and TRBJ2-3, is EAGVTQSPTHLIKTRGQQATLRCSPISGHTSVYWYQQALGLGLQFLLWYDEGEERNRGNFPPRFSGRQFPNYSSELNVNALELEDSALYLCASSSTEYTQYFGPGTRLTVL.

The chain carries TRBV28 and TRBJ1-6; 9 nucleotides agree with TRBD1. CDR3 length: 14 amino acids. The junction had 4 bases not matched to a gene; V was cut back by 4 bases and J by 9 bases. Germline CDR1 and CDR2: MDHEN and SYDVKM. The CDR3 DNA reads as TGTGCCAGCAGTTCCGGGACAGGGATTTCACCCCTCCACTTT. Protein sequence: CASSSGTGISPLHF.

This chain links TRBV18 with TRBJ2-7, with TRBD2 matching over 9 bases. J was trimmed by 3 bases and V by 1 base; bases with no gene match: 1. This CDR3 spans 14 amino acids. Germline lookup yields CDR1 KGHSH and CDR2 LQKENI. The CDR3 coding sequence is TGTGCCAGCTCACCACTAGCGGGAGACTACGAGCAGTACTTC. Translating gives CASSPLAGDYEQYF.